This is a list of T cell receptor beta chains from one sample in a study of beta chain features in type 1 diabetes. Data came from immunoSEQ multiplex PCR; TCRdb stores just in-frame clones and leaves some out. Here the sample spans approximately 280,000 clones, roughly 15% being singletons. The specimen sequenced was naive CD4+ T cells from blood. The receptors derive from a man aged 18 to 29 with type 1 diabetes. Both conserved end residues are part of each CDR3. The D gene is left open where the match is weak. Not all rows give a size; the values are once, few, many and, for expanded clones, a class.

clone_size | j_call | v_call | d_call | cdr3_aa | cdr3_nt
. | TRBJ1-5 | TRBV30 | . | CAWSPGQNNQPQHF | TGTGCCTGGAGTCCCGGACAGAACAATCAGCCCCAGCATTTT
. | TRBJ1-1 | TRBV28 | . | CASESPGNTEAFF | TGTGCCAGCGAATCCCCAGGGAACACTGAAGCTTTCTTT
. | TRBJ2-3 | TRBV30 | . | CAWSVLKNTQYF | TGTGCCTGGAGTGTACTGAAAAATACGCAGTATTTT
. | TRBJ1-3 | TRBV9 | TRBD1 | CASSVYGQVSGNTIYF | TGTGCCAGCAGCGTTTACGGACAGGTCTCTGGAAACACCATATATTTT
few | TRBJ2-7 | TRBV6-5 | TRBD2 | CASSYRPSGVYEQYF | TGTGCCAGCAGTTATCGTCCTAGCGGGGTCTACGAGCAGTACTTC
. | TRBJ1-1 | TRBV28 | TRBD1 | CASRLQGRRTEAFF | TGTGCCAGCAGGCTACAGGGGAGGAGGACTGAAGCTTTCTTT
few | TRBJ2-2 | TRBV10-1 | TRBD2 | CASRSYSGTTTGELFF | TGCGCCAGCAGGTCTTACTCCGGGACTACCACCGGGGAGCTGTTTTTT
few | TRBJ2-1 | TRBV28 | . | CASSLTRASANEQFF | TGTGCCAGCAGTTTAACCCGGGCTAGCGCGAATGAGCAGTTCTTC
many | TRBJ2-1 | TRBV29-1 | TRBD1 | CSAWTGQDRNEQFF | TGCAGCGCCTGGACAGGGCAGGATAGGAATGAGCAGTTCTTC
few | TRBJ2-5 | TRBV29-1 | TRBD1 | CSVDPGQLSLETQYF | TGCAGCGTTGATCCGGGACAGCTGAGCTTAGAGACCCAGTACTTC
. | TRBJ2-1 | TRBV19 | TRBD1 | CASSIVVTPDRGYDEQFF | TGTGCCAGTAGTATAGTTGTGACCCCGGACAGGGGTTACGATGAGCAGTTCTTC
few | TRBJ2-7 | TRBV9 | TRBD2 | CASSETSGGPYEQYF | TGTGCCAGCAGCGAGACTAGCGGGGGCCCCTACGAGCAGTACTTC
few | TRBJ1-5 | TRBV19 | TRBD1 | CASSARDRGHQPQHF | TGTGCCAGTAGTGCCCGGGACAGGGGGCATCAGCCCCAGCATTTT
. | TRBJ2-7 | TRBV5-5 | TRBD2 | CASSPHLAGLYEQYF | TGTGCCAGCAGCCCTCATCTAGCGGGACTCTACGAGCAGTACTTC
few | TRBJ2-7 | TRBV29-1 | TRBD2 | CSVGGTSGRSYEQYF | TGCAGCGTCGGAGGGACTAGCGGACGGAGCTACGAGCAGTACTTC
. | TRBJ2-7 | TRBV28 | TRBD2 | CASRSTGTSGRSEQYF | TGTGCCAGCAGATCTACCGGGACTAGCGGGAGGAGTGAGCAGTACTTC
. | TRBJ2-7 | TRBV11-2 | TRBD1 | CASSSRDRFYEQYF | TGTGCCAGCAGCTCTCGGGACAGATTCTACGAGCAGTACTTC
few | TRBJ1-2 | TRBV29-1 | . | CSAGTWGAGYTF | TGCAGCGCCGGAACTTGGGGCGCTGGCTACACCTTC
few | TRBJ2-7 | TRBV5-1 | . | CASSFGGVYEQYF | TGCGCCAGCAGCTTCGGCGGGGTTTACGAGCAGTACTTC
. | TRBJ1-6 | TRBV6-1 | . | CASSALGTGLNSPLHF | TGTGCCAGCAGTGCCCTTGGCACAGGGCTAAATTCACCCCTCCACTTT
. | TRBJ1-2 | TRBV18 | . | CASSPGQPYGYTF | TGTGCCAGCTCTCCCGGACAGCCCTATGGCTACACCTTC
. | TRBJ2-3 | TRBV9 | . | CASSFPGGTTDTQYF | TGTGCCAGCAGCTTCCCTGGCGGAACCACAGATACGCAGTATTTT
few | TRBJ2-5 | TRBV18 | TRBD1 | CASSPPGSSTGGRETQYF | TGTGCCAGCTCACCACCGGGCTCTTCAACAGGGGGGCGAGAGACCCAGTACTTC
few | TRBJ2-3 | TRBV15 | . | CATSRVTGGRRDTQYF | TGTGCCACCAGCAGAGTGACCGGGGGAAGGAGGGATACGCAGTATTTT
few | TRBJ2-7 | TRBV29-1 | TRBD1 | CSVWTGGSEQYF | TGCAGCGTTTGGACAGGGGGCAGCGAGCAGTACTTC
few | TRBJ2-3 | TRBV5-1 | . | CASSLARGAKDTQYF | TGCGCCAGCAGCTTGGCCCGGGGAGCCAAGGATACGCAGTATTTT
few | TRBJ2-7 | TRBV11-2 | TRBD1 | CASSLGQGVSYEQYF | TGTGCCAGCAGCTTAGGACAGGGAGTATCCTACGAGCAGTACTTC
few | TRBJ2-7 | TRBV28 | TRBD1 | CASSPPGGSSSYEQYF | TGTGCCAGCAGTCCCCCAGGGGGCTCCTCCTCCTACGAGCAGTACTTC
few | TRBJ2-6 | TRBV5-4 | . | CASSLGHSSGANVLTF | TGTGCCAGCAGCTTGGGACATAGCTCTGGGGCCAACGTCCTGACTTTC
few | TRBJ2-5 | TRBV10-3 | TRBD2 | CAISDQAGGETQYF | TGTGCCATCAGTGACCAAGCGGGGGGAGAGACCCAGTACTTC
few | TRBJ1-2 | TRBV7-9 | . | CASSRDVSWSNGYTF | TGTGCCAGCAGCCGTGATGTTAGTTGGTCCAATGGCTACACCTTC
few | TRBJ1-4 | TRBV2 | TRBD1 | CASSDRGPATNEKLFF | TGTGCCAGCAGCGACAGGGGGCCGGCAACTAATGAAAAACTGTTTTTT
few | TRBJ1-1 | TRBV18 | . | CASSPTENTEAFF | TGTGCCAGCTCACCAACAGAGAACACTGAAGCTTTCTTT
few | TRBJ1-4 | TRBV9 | TRBD1 | CASSRMDRGDEKLFF | TGTGCCAGCAGCAGAATGGACAGGGGGGATGAAAAACTGTTTTTT
. | TRBJ1-2 | TRBV5-1 | TRBD1 | CASSRGDRNYGYTF | TGCGCCAGCAGCCGGGGGGACAGGAACTATGGCTACACCTTC
few | TRBJ2-6 | TRBV28 | TRBD2 | CASSLSGGLRIGSGANVLTF | TGTGCCAGCAGTTTATCGGGGGGGCTAAGAATCGGTTCCGGGGCCAACGTCCTGACTTTC
. | TRBJ1-2 | TRBV19 | TRBD1 | CASSTGDRGLRGYTF | TGTGCCAGTTCAACCGGAGACAGGGGGCTGCGTGGCTACACCTTC
few | TRBJ2-5 | TRBV28 | . | CASSSGIPSAQYF | TGTGCCAGCAGTTCAGGGATCCCGAGTGCCCAGTACTTC
few | TRBJ2-7 | TRBV6-6 | TRBD1 | CASSAQGGSYEQYF | TGTGCCAGCAGTGCACAGGGGGGAAGTTACGAGCAGTACTTC
few | TRBJ2-1 | TRBV11-2 | . | CASSPASTRLLYNEQFF | TGTGCCAGCAGCCCAGCGAGTACTAGACTTCTCTACAATGAGCAGTTCTTC
few | TRBJ2-1 | TRBV5-1 | TRBD2 | CASSLVAGAYNEQFF | TGCGCCAGCAGCTTGGTAGCGGGAGCTTACAATGAGCAGTTCTTC
many | TRBJ2-7 | TRBV29-1 | . | CSVATRLSSYEQYF | TGCAGCGTCGCGACTCGACTATCCTCCTACGAGCAGTACTTC
. | TRBJ1-4 | TRBV7-9 | . | CASSSLTVEKLFF | TGTGCCAGCAGCTCCCTCACGGTTGAAAAACTGTTTTTT
. | TRBJ2-6 | TRBV5-1 | . | CASSLAGYSGANVLTF | TGCGCCAGCAGCTTGGCGGGTTACTCTGGGGCCAACGTCCTGACTTTC
. | TRBJ1-1 | TRBV30 | . | CACRGRRTEAFF | TGTGCCTGTCGAGGTAGACGCACTGAAGCTTTCTTT
. | TRBJ2-2 | TRBV5-1 | TRBD2 | CASSLAPSGGTGELFF | TGCGCCAGCAGCTTGGCTCCTAGCGGGGGAACCGGGGAGCTGTTTTTT
. | TRBJ2-7 | TRBV6-1 | . | CASRGYEQYF | TGTGCCAGCCGGGGGTACGAGCAGTACTTC
few | TRBJ1-2 | TRBV4-3 | TRBD1 | CASSQVDRGAGYTF | TGCGCCAGCAGCCAAGTAGACAGGGGCGCTGGCTACACCTTC
once | TRBJ1-1 | TRBV9 | . | CASSPKTLDSEAFF | TGTGCCAGCAGCCCAAAAACCCTAGACAGTGAAGCTTTCTTT
. | TRBJ2-7 | TRBV18 | TRBD1 | CASSQRQGQIYEQYF | TGTGCCAGCTCCCAGAGACAGGGGCAAATTTACGAGCAGTACTTC
few | TRBJ2-2 | TRBV30 | . | CAWSPRGRFGELFF | TGTGCCTGGAGCCCAAGAGGGCGGTTCGGGGAGCTGTTTTTT
. | TRBJ1-2 | TRBV30 | . | CAWSPPGAPPVYGYTF | TGTGCCTGGAGTCCGCCTGGGGCGCCGCCCGTCTATGGCTACACCTTC
. | TRBJ2-7 | TRBV11-2 | TRBD1 | CASSFDRGASYEQYF | TGTGCCAGCAGCTTCGACAGGGGTGCCTCCTACGAGCAGTACTTC
few | TRBJ1-1 | TRBV19 | TRBD1 | CASSLLPGQGNTEAFF | TGTGCCAGTAGCCTTTTACCGGGACAGGGGAACACTGAAGCTTTCTTT
few | TRBJ1-1 | TRBV9 | . | CASSVAGTLNTEAFF | TGTGCCAGCAGCGTCGCCGGGACACTGAACACTGAAGCTTTCTTT
few | TRBJ2-1 | TRBV9 | . | CASSVVAAGRNEQFF | TGTGCCAGCAGCGTAGTGGCAGCGGGCCGGAATGAGCAGTTCTTC
. | TRBJ1-3 | TRBV5-4 | TRBD1 | CASSLGTEGGNTIYF | TGTGCCAGCAGCCTCGGGACAGAAGGGGGAAACACCATATATTTT
few | TRBJ2-1 | TRBV7-2 | . | CASSPRVFSYNEQFF | TGTGCCAGCAGCCCTCGGGTCTTCTCCTACAATGAGCAGTTCTTC
few | TRBJ2-7 | TRBV30 | . | CARRGGRHEQYF | TGTGCTCGGCGAGGGGGTCGCCACGAGCAGTACTTC